A selection of T cell receptor beta chains follows, all from one sample in a study of blood T cell repertoires in COVID-19. Profiling relied on immunoSEQ multiplex PCR, and the TCRdb table lists in-frame clones only, not all of them. The repertoire includes approximately 84,000 clones, about 83% of them detected once, and about 29% sits in the top ten. The source material was peripheral blood. These receptors all come from a woman aged 80 or over with acute or convalescent COVID-19. The CDR3 runs from the conserved cysteine through the conserved F or W. D genes are given only for firm matches. Not all rows give a size; the values are once, few, many and, for expanded clones, a class.

CDR3 DNA,CDR3 protein,J gene,D gene,clone size,V gene
TGTGCCAGCAGCATGTCCCAGGGGGCAGCGCCACCCTATGGCTACACCTTC,CASSMSQGAAPPYGYTF,TRBJ1-2,TRBD1,.,TRBV7-9
TGTGCCAGCAGCTCGGGACAGGGGGGAAACTCACCCCTCCACTTT,CASSSGQGGNSPLHF,TRBJ1-6,TRBD1,.,TRBV5-4
TGTGCCAGCAGTTCTATGCCCTGGGCGGGAGAGATAGATACGCAGTATTTT,CASSSMPWAGEIDTQYF,TRBJ2-3,TRBD2,.,TRBV28
TGCGCCAGCAGCTTGTTGTCTAGCGGGAGCGGTATTGACAATGAGCAGTTCTTC,CASSLLSSGSGIDNEQFF,TRBJ2-1,TRBD2,.,TRBV5-1
TGTGCCAGCTCACCAGTCTCCAGCTCTGGGGCCAACGTCCTGACTTTC,CASSPVSSSGANVLTF,TRBJ2-6,.,.,TRBV18
TGTGCCAGCAGTTTACGGAGAAACATTCAGTACTTC,CASSLRRNIQYF,TRBJ2-4,.,.,TRBV28
TGTGCCAGCAGCCAGGGGCGAGGCCAAGAGACCCAGTACTTC,CASSQGRGQETQYF,TRBJ2-5,.,.,TRBV7-9
TGTGCCACCAGTGATTTCCGGGGGCAGCCCCAGCATTTT,CATSDFRGQPQHF,TRBJ1-5,.,.,TRBV24-1
TGTGCCAGCAGGGCAACTAGCGGAACCTACAATGAGCAGTTCTTC,CASRATSGTYNEQFF,TRBJ2-1,TRBD2,.,TRBV2
TGCGCCAGCAGCTCCCCGGGACTAGCGGGAGTCGGGCAGTTCTTC,CASSSPGLAGVGQFF,TRBJ2-1,TRBD2,.,TRBV5-1
TGTGCCAGCAGCTTGGGTCAGGGGTCCGGGGCCAACGTCCTGACTTTC,CASSLGQGSGANVLTF,TRBJ2-6,.,.,TRBV5-4
TGTGCCACCAGCAGAGATACGGCGGGGGCCGGCACTGAAGCTTTCTTT,CATSRDTAGAGTEAFF,TRBJ1-1,.,.,TRBV15
TGTGCCAGCAGTTACTCGCCGAACGGGCCCCAGCATTTT,CASSYSPNGPQHF,TRBJ1-5,.,few,TRBV6-5
TGTGCCAGCAGAACAGGGGACTACGAGCAGTACTTC,CASRTGDYEQYF,TRBJ2-7,TRBD1,.,TRBV13
TGTGCCAGCTCACCGCTAGCGGGGTCATACTCCTACAATGAGCAGTTCTTC,CASSPLAGSYSYNEQFF,TRBJ2-1,TRBD2,.,TRBV18
TGTGCCAGCAGTCCCGGGGATACGCAGTATTTT,CASSPGDTQYF,TRBJ2-3,.,.,TRBV11-3
TGTGCCAGCAGCCGTACAGGTTCCTACGAGCAGTACTTC,CASSRTGSYEQYF,TRBJ2-7,.,.,TRBV7-9
TGTGCCAGCAGCTTAGGGGCGACAGTTCAAGAGACCCAGTACTTC,CASSLGATVQETQYF,TRBJ2-5,.,few,TRBV7-8